This TCR beta chain was captured by sequencing in a study of lymphopenia after photon versus proton radiotherapy. Study-wide points: Post-nadir diversity loss with photons came from oligoclonal expansion, particularly CD8+ Temra cells. Only patients who died were analyzed for survival; proton advantage is unproven. Under photons, naive T cells and diversity fell while effector/memory populations rose. Post-nadir TCR diversity decline inversely tracked overall survival among those who died.

CDR3 length: 16 amino acids. Trimming took off 0 bases at V and 1 base at J, with 12 bases between the two ends. Germline assignment: CDR1 ENHRY and CDR2 SYGVKD. Assay: immunoSEQ multiplex PCR; the TCRdb copy retains only in-frame clones and omits some. Of around 25,000 clones listed, approximately 85% are singletons. As for this clone: What it recognizes is unknown.

The chain combines TRBV10-3 with TRBJ1-1; D perhaps matches TRBD1 (5 bases). The source was peripheral blood, collected from a patient treated with photon-based radiotherapy. The TCR originated in a man aged 30 to 45 with gastric cancer. CDR3 sequence (DNA): TGTGCCATCAGTGAGTCGGCAGGGCGGGAGAACACTGAAGCTTTCTTT. Its translation is CAISESAGRENTEAFF.